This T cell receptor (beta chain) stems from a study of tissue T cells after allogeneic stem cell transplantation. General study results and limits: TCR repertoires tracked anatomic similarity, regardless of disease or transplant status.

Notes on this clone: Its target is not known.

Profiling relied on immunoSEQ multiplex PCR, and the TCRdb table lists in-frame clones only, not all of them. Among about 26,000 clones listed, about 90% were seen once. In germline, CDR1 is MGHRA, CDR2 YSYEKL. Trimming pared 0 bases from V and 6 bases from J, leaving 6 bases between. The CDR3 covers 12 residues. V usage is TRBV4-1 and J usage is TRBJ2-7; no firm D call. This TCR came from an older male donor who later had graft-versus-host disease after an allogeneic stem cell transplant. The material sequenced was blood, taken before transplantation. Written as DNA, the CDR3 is TGCGCCAGCAGCCAAGATGCGATCGAGCAGTACTTC. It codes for CASSQDAIEQYF.